This is a list of T cell receptor beta chains from one sample in a study of T cells after yellow fever vaccination. A single record per CDR3 protein comes from TCRdb applying MiXCR to the 5' RACE reads. Of 550,000 or so distinct CDR3 sequences listed, 19% were seen once; the top ten hold over 11%. The sample consisted of PBMCs, taken 15 days after the yellow fever booster vaccination. Receptors originate from a man aged 25-40 years who received the YFV17D yellow fever vaccine. CDR3s include the opening cysteine and the closing phenylalanine or tryptophan. A D gene is named only where the DNA matches it firmly. Size is stated for part of the rows, as once, few or many counts, or as a class when the clone is expanded.

J,D,V,size,DNA,CDR3
TRBJ2-7,TRBD2,TRBV12-3/TRBV12-4,few,TGTGCCAGCAGTTTACTAGCGGGCCTGACGGACGAGCAGTACTTC,CASSLLAGLTDEQYF
TRBJ2-1,TRBD2,TRBV7-9,-,TGTGCCAGCAGCCAAAAAGGGACTAGCGGGACCGAGCAGTTCTTC,CASSQKGTSGTEQFF
TRBJ2-7,TRBD2,TRBV20-1,-,TGCAGTGCTTCCAGCGGGACGGGCTCCTACGAGCAGTACTTC,CSASSGTGSYEQYF
TRBJ2-3,-,TRBV2,-,TGTGCCAGCAGTGTGCAGAGAATTAGCACAGATACGCAGTATTTT,CASSVQRISTDTQYF
TRBJ2-1,-,TRBV9,few,TGTGCCAGCAGCGTACGGTGGAGGGACCTCTACAATGAGCAGTTCTTC,CASSVRWRDLYNEQFF
TRBJ2-2,-,TRBV20-1,-,TGCAGTGCTGGACAGATGAACACCGGGGAGCTGTTTTTT,CSAGQMNTGELFF
TRBJ1-5,-,TRBV2,-,TGTGCCAGCAAGGCAGGACACCTTAAGCCCCAGCATTTT,CASKAGHLKPQHF
TRBJ2-1,-,TRBV4-3,few,TGCGCCAGCAGCCAGTCTCCTACTACAATCCCCAATGAGCAGTTCTTC,CASSQSPTTIPNEQFF
TRBJ1-1,-,TRBV12-3/TRBV12-4,-,TGTGCCAGCAGTTGGGGAAGACAGACTGAAGCTTTCTTT,CASSWGRQTEAFF
TRBJ2-5,TRBD2,TRBV20-1,-,TGCAGTGCTAACGGACTAGCGGGACGACCCCAAGAGACCCAGTACTTC,CSANGLAGRPQETQYF
TRBJ2-5,-,TRBV4-2,few,TGTGCCAGCAGCCAAGAAGTGGGGCGGGGCCTGAAGACCCAGTACTTC,CASSQEVGRGLKTQYF
TRBJ2-5,-,TRBV6-1,few,TGTGCCAGCACCCGGACCCCGACGGGGCAAGAGACCCAGTACTTC,CASTRTPTGQETQYF
TRBJ2-7,TRBD2,TRBV29-1,many,TGCAGCGTGTGGGAGGGTCGGGACGCCTCCTACGAGCAGTACTTC,CSVWEGRDASYEQYF
TRBJ1-1,-,TRBV9,many,TGTGCCAGCGGCATCTCTCTGAACACTGAAGCTTTCTTT,CASGISLNTEAFF
TRBJ1-5,-,TRBV7-2,-,TGTGCCAGCAGCTCCGACAGGTTGGGTCAGCCCCAGCATTTT,CASSSDRLGQPQHF
TRBJ2-7,-,TRBV3-1,-,TGTGCCAGCAGCCAAATAAACGAGCAGTACTTC,CASSQINEQYF
TRBJ1-5,-,TRBV7-8,few,TGTGCCAGCAGCTTAAAGGGGTTAAATCAGCCCCAGCATTTT,CASSLKGLNQPQHF
TRBJ2-5,TRBD2,TRBV11-3,few,TGTGCCAGCAGCTTAGGTAGTAGCGGGAGTTTCCAAGAGACCCAGTACTTC,CASSLGSSGSFQETQYF
TRBJ2-7,-,TRBV20-1,-,TGCAGTGCTAGCATCCCGGATGGCGAGCAGTACTTC,CSASIPDGEQYF
TRBJ2-7,TRBD1,TRBV2,-,TGTGCCAGTAGCCGGGACAGAGAATACGAGCAGTACTTC,CASSRDREYEQYF
TRBJ2-3,-,TRBV10-3,few,TGTGCCATCAGCAGGCAGACTCACACAGATACGCAGTATTTT,CAISRQTHTDTQYF
TRBJ2-1,TRBD2,TRBV5-1,few,TGCGCCAGCAGCTTGGCCTTACTAGCGGGAGTCAATGAGCAGTTCTTC,CASSLALLAGVNEQFF
TRBJ2-7,TRBD2,TRBV6-2/TRBV6-3,-,TGTGCCAGCAGGACCCCTACTAGCGGGACCTACTACGAGCAGTACTTC,CASRTPTSGTYYEQYF
TRBJ2-1,TRBD2,TRBV18,-,TGTGCCAGCTCACCCCCCAGCGGGGACCTTAATGAGCAGTTCTTC,CASSPPSGDLNEQFF
TRBJ2-4,TRBD1,TRBV7-2,-,TGTGCCAGCAGCCCGGGACAGGGGGGCATTCAGTACTTC,CASSPGQGGIQYF
TRBJ2-3,TRBD1,TRBV20-1,few,TGCAGTGCGGGTGGCCAGGGGGCGACCACAGATACGCAGTATTTT,CSAGGQGATTDTQYF
TRBJ2-1,TRBD2,TRBV20-1,-,TGCAGTGCTCAATCAAGCGGGAGCTCCTACAATGAGCAGTTCTTC,CSAQSSGSSYNEQFF
TRBJ2-5,-,TRBV10-2,once,TGCGCCAGCAGTACCGACAGCCTTCAAGAGACCCAGTACTTC,CASSTDSLQETQYF